A selection of T cell receptor beta chains follows, all from one sample in a study of shared clonotypes between healthy human individuals. The assay was immunoSEQ multiplex PCR, and TCRdb's table has in-frame clones only and misses some. The sample holds about 490,000 clones, about three quarters seen once. Sequencing used PBMCs. These receptors were taken from a middle-aged woman in good health. Some clones in this sample may be carry-over from other donors' samples. Each CDR3 is given with its conserved first and last residue. A D gene is named only where the DNA matches it firmly. Some rows have no size entry. The others give once, few or many, or a class for an expanded clone.

CDR3 length: 14; V gene: TRBV10-3; D gene: -; clone size: -; J gene: TRBJ2-3; CDR3 DNA: TGTGCCATCCAACAAACAGTTAGCACAGATACGCAGTATTTT; CDR3 protein: CAIQQTVSTDTQYF
CDR3 length: 13; V gene: TRBV11-2; D gene: -; clone size: -; J gene: TRBJ2-7; CDR3 DNA: TGTGCCAGCAGCTTAGGCCGACCCTACGAGCAGTACTTC; CDR3 protein: CASSLGRPYEQYF
CDR3 length: 13; V gene: TRBV28; D gene: -; clone size: -; J gene: TRBJ2-7; CDR3 DNA: TGTGCCAGTCCCAGCCGCTTAACCTACGAGCAGTACTTC; CDR3 protein: CASPSRLTYEQYF
CDR3 length: 11; V gene: TRBV6-6; D gene: -; clone size: once; J gene: TRBJ2-1; CDR3 DNA: TGTGCCAGCAGTTACAGCAATGAGCAGTTCTTC; CDR3 protein: CASSYSNEQFF
CDR3 length: 15; V gene: TRBV5-1; D gene: TRBD1; clone size: -; J gene: TRBJ2-5; CDR3 DNA: TGCGCCAGCAGCGCAGGGACAGGGTCGGCGGAGACCCAGTACTTC; CDR3 protein: CASSAGTGSAETQYF
CDR3 length: 14; V gene: TRBV11-3; D gene: -; clone size: -; J gene: TRBJ2-7; CDR3 DNA: TGTGCCAGCAGCCCAGGGGGGCAGCCCCACGAGCAGTACTTC; CDR3 protein: CASSPGGQPHEQYF
CDR3 length: 12; V gene: TRBV6-1; D gene: -; clone size: -; J gene: TRBJ2-7; CDR3 DNA: TGTGCCAGCACCCAGGATCACTACGAGCAGTACTTC; CDR3 protein: CASTQDHYEQYF
CDR3 length: 15; V gene: TRBV27; D gene: -; clone size: -; J gene: TRBJ2-1; CDR3 DNA: TGTGCCAGCAGTTTTTTACCGAGCTCCTACAATGAGCAGTTCTTC; CDR3 protein: CASSFLPSSYNEQFF
CDR3 length: 16; V gene: TRBV9; D gene: -; clone size: -; J gene: TRBJ2-7; CDR3 DNA: TGTGCCAGCAGCCCCCATCCAGGGACGGGGGTCTACGAGCAGTACTTC; CDR3 protein: CASSPHPGTGVYEQYF
CDR3 length: 11; V gene: TRBV10-3; D gene: -; clone size: few; J gene: TRBJ2-1; CDR3 DNA: TGTGCCATCAGTGGTCGCAATGAGCAGTTCTTC; CDR3 protein: CAISGRNEQFF